This T cell receptor (beta chain) is from a study of cytomegalovirus exposure and HLA in healthy donors. General observations from the study: TCR association rates varied by HLA locus in a later analysis, with DRB1 highest and HLA-C lowest. CMV antigen specificity of a few CMV-associated chains was confirmed in vitro.

Amplification used 60 Vbeta primers and 13 Jbeta primers. In the authors' workflow: Among the unique TCR beta chains that a later analysis counted, about 84 million in all, 10 million to 11 million were shared. Data came from immunoSEQ multiplex PCR; TCRdb stores just in-frame clones and leaves some out. That table is the source of V, J and clone size, and D and trimming were worked out from the DNA. The data show 110,000 to 150,000 clones, around 79% seen once. The V and J ends lost 0 bases and 5 bases, in that order; junction bases with no gene match: 10. This CDR3 is 16 amino acids long. Germline V gene data show CDR1 as SGDLS and CDR2 as YYNGEE. Regarding this clone: Its antigen is still unknown.

The chain combines TRBV9 with TRBJ2-5; 7 nucleotides match TRBD2. The specimen was PBMCs. The sequence was collected from a male donor in good health and CMV-seronegative. The CDR3 spells CASSVGGGGQGETQYF. CDR3 nucleotide sequence: TGTGCCAGCAGCGTAGGCGGGGGTGGTCAGGGTGAGACCCAGTACTTC.